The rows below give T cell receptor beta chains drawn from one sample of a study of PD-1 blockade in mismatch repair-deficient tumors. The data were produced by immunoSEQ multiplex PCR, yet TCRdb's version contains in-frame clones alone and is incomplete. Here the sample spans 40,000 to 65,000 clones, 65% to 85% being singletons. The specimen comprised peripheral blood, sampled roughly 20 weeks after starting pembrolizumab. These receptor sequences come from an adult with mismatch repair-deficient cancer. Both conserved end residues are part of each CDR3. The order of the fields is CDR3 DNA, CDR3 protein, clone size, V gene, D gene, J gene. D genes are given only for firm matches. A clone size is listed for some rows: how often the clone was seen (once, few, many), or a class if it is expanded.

CDR3nt: TGTGCCAGCAGTGAGGGGGTCACAGGGAATCAGCCCCAGCATTTT
CDR3aa: CASSEGVTGNQPQHF
abundance: -
v_gene: TRBV2
d_gene: -
j_gene: TRBJ1-5

CDR3nt: TGTGCCAGCAGTTTGAAGGACAGGGGGCTGGATGAGCAGTTCTTC
CDR3aa: CASSLKDRGLDEQFF
abundance: -
v_gene: TRBV27
d_gene: TRBD1
j_gene: TRBJ2-1

CDR3nt: TGTGCCAGCAGCTTGGGGCGGATACAAGAGACCCAGTACTTC
CDR3aa: CASSLGRIQETQYF
abundance: -
v_gene: TRBV5-5
d_gene: -
j_gene: TRBJ2-5

CDR3nt: TGTGCCAGCAGCCCACCGGTCGGGGCCACCGGGGAGCTGTTTTTT
CDR3aa: CASSPPVGATGELFF
abundance: -
v_gene: TRBV11-3
d_gene: -
j_gene: TRBJ2-2

CDR3nt: TGTGCCAGCAGAGGGGGGGCGGCTGGCTACACCTTC
CDR3aa: CASRGGAAGYTF
abundance: medium-sized
v_gene: TRBV6-6
d_gene: -
j_gene: TRBJ1-2

CDR3nt: TGTGCCAGCAGGGGGTGGGGTGAGCAGTTCTTC
CDR3aa: CASRGWGEQFF
abundance: -
v_gene: TRBV27
d_gene: -
j_gene: TRBJ2-1

CDR3nt: TGTGCCAGCAGTTCGGGAGGGGACAGGAATCAGCCCCAGCATTTT
CDR3aa: CASSSGGDRNQPQHF
abundance: once
v_gene: TRBV28
d_gene: TRBD1
j_gene: TRBJ1-5

CDR3nt: TGTGCCAGCAGTTCCCCGGGGCTAGGTGGAAACACCATATATTTT
CDR3aa: CASSSPGLGGNTIYF
abundance: few
v_gene: TRBV27
d_gene: -
j_gene: TRBJ1-3

CDR3nt: TGCGCCAGCAGCCTTGACCTGGCAGGAGAAAAACTGTTTTTT
CDR3aa: CASSLDLAGEKLFF
abundance: -
v_gene: TRBV5-1
d_gene: -
j_gene: TRBJ1-4

CDR3nt: TGTGCCAGCAGCATAGGGAGGGGGAATCAGCCCCAGCATTTT
CDR3aa: CASSIGRGNQPQHF
abundance: -
v_gene: TRBV5-6
d_gene: -
j_gene: TRBJ1-5

CDR3nt: TGTGCCAGCTCGGACAGGCTGGACGAGCAGTACTTC
CDR3aa: CASSDRLDEQYF
abundance: -
v_gene: TRBV25-1
d_gene: TRBD1
j_gene: TRBJ2-7